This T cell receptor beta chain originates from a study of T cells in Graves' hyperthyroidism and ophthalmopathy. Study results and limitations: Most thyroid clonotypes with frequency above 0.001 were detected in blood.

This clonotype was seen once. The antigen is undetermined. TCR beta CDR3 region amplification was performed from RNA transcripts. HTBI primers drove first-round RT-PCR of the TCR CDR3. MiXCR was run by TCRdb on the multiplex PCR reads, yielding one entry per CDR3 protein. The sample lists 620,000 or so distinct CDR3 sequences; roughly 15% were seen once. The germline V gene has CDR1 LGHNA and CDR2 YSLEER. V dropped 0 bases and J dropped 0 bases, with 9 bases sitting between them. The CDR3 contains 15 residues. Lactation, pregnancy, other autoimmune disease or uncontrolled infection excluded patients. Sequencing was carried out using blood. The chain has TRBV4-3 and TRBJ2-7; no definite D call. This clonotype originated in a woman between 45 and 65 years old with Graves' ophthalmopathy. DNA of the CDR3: TGCGCCAGCAGCCAAGATACTCTTCACTCCTACGAGCAGTACTTC. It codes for CASSQDTLHSYEQYF.